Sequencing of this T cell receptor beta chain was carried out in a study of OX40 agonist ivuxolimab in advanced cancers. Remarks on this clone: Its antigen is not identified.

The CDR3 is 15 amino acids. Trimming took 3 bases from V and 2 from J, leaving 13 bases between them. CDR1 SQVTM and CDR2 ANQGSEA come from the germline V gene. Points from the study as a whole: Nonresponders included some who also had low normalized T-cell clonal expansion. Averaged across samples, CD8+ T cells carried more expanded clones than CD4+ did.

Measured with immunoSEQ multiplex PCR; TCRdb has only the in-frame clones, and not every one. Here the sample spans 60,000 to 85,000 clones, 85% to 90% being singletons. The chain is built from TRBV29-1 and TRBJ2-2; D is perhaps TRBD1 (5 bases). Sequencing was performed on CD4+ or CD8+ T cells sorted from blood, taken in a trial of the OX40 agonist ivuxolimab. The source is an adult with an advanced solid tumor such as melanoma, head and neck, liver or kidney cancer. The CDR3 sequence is CSVDSGLRNTGELFF. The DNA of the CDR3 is TGCAGCGTTGATTCAGGGCTTAGAAACACCGGGGAGCTGTTTTTT.